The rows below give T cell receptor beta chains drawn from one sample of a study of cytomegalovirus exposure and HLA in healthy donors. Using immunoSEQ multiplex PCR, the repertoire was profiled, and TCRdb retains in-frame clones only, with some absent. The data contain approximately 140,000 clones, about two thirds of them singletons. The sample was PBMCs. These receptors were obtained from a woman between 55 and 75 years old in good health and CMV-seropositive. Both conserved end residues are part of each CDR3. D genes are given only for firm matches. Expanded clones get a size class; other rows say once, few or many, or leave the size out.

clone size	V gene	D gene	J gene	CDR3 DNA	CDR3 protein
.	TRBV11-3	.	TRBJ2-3	TGTGCCAGCAGCTTAGACCAACAGGGCGGCGGTACGCAGTATTTT	CASSLDQQGGGTQYF
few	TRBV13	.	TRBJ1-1	TGTGCCAGCAGCCCCCCCGGGAGGGATTTTATAAACACTGAAGCTTTCTTT	CASSPPGRDFINTEAFF
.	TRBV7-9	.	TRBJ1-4	TGTGCCAGCAGCTTAATGACCGGGGGTGAAAAACTGTTTTTT	CASSLMTGGEKLFF
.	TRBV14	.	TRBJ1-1	TGTGCCAGCAGCCCAAACCGGGGGGACACTGAAGCTTTCTTT	CASSPNRGDTEAFF
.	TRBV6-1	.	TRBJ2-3	TGTGCCAGCACCGCCCGGCGGGACAGCACAGATACGCAGTATTTT	CASTARRDSTDTQYF
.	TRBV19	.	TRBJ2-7	TGTGCCAGTAGTACGGCAGGCGCCTCCTACGAGCAGTACTTC	CASSTAGASYEQYF
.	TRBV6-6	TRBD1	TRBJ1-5	TGTGCCAGCAGTTACCCGGGGACAGGGAATCAGCCCCAGCATTTT	CASSYPGTGNQPQHF
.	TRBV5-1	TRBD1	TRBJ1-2	TGCGCCAGCAGCTTGGCCCCGACAGGGAACTATGGCTACACCTTC	CASSLAPTGNYGYTF
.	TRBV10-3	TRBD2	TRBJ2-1	TGTGCCATCAGTGATAGATTAGCGGGGGGGCTCGACAATGAGCAGTTCTTC	CAISDRLAGGLDNEQFF
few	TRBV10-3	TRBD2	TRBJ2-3	TGTGCCATCAGTGCGTTTACGGGGCGGGAGGGCACAGATACGCAGTATTTT	CAISAFTGREGTDTQYF
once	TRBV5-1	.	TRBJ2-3	TGCGCCAGCAGCTTGAGTGTGGGGGGGCCCGGAGATACGCAGTATTTT	CASSLSVGGPGDTQYF
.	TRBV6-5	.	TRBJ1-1	TGTGCCAGCAGACCTAGGACAGACCGTCGGGGTGAAGCTTTCTTT	CASRPRTDRRGEAFF